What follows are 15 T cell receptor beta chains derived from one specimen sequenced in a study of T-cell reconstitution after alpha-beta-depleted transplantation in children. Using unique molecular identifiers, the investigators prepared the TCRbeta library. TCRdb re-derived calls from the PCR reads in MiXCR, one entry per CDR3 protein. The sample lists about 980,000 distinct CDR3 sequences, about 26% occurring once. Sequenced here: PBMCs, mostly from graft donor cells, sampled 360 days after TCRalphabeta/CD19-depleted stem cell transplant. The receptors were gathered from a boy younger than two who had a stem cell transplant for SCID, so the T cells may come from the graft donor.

CDR3 loop: CASSPLGGRETQYF. DNA of the CDR3: TGTGCCAGCTCACCACTAGGAGGGAGGGAGACCCAGTACTTC. This chain uses TRBV18 with TRBJ2-5, with D possibly matching TRBD2 (6 bases). The CDR3 covers 14 residues. The V end was cut by 1 base, the J end by 5 bases, with 11 bases between. Germline assignment: CDR1 KGHSH and CDR2 LQKENI.

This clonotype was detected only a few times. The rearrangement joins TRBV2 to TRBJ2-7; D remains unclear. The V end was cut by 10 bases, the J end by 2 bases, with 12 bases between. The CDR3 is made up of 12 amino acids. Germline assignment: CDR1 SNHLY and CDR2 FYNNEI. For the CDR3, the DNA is TGTGCCACCTCACAAGAGGCCTACGAGCAGTACTTC. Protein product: CATSQEAYEQYF.

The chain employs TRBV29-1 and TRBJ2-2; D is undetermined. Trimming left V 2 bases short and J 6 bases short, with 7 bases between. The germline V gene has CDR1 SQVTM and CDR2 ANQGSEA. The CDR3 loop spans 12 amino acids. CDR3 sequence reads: CSVELVAGELFF. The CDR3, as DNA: TGCAGCGTTGAACTGGTCGCCGGGGAGCTGTTTTTT.

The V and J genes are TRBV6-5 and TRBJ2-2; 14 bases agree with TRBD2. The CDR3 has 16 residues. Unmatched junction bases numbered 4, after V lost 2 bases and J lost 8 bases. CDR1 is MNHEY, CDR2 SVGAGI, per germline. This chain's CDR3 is CASSYGTSGGGGELFF. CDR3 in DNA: TGTGCCAGCAGTTACGGGACTAGCGGGGGCGGGGGGGAGCTGTTTTTT.

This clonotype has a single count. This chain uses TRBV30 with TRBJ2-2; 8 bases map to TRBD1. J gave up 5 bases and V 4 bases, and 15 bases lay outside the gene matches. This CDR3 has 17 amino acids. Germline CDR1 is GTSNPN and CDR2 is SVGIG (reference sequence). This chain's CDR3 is CAWIPPTGVVGTGELFF. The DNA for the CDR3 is TGTGCCTGGATCCCCCCGACAGGGGTAGTCGGTACCGGGGAGCTGTTTTTT.

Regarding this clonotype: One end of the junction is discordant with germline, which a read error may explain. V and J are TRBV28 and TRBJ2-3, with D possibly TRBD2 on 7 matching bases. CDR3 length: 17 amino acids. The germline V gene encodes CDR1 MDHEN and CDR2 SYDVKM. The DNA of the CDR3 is TGTGCCAGCGGTTTGGGGGGGGGCCGTTCATCTCAGGATACGCAGTATTTT. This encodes CASGLGGGRSSQDTQYF.

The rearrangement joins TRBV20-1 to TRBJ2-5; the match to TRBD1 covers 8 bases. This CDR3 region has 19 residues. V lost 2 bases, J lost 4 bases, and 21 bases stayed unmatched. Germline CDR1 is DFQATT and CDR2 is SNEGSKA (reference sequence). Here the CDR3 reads CSARTIDRGKPLGGETQYF. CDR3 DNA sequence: TGCAGTGCTAGAACCATTGACAGGGGCAAACCCCTAGGAGGAGAGACCCAGTACTTC.

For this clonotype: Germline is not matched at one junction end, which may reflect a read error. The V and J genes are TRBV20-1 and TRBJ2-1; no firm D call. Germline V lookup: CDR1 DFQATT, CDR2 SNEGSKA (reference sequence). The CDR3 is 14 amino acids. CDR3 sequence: CSARGPLSYNEQFF. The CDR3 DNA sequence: TGCAGTGCCAGAGGCCCCCTCTCCTACAATGAGCAGTTCTTC.

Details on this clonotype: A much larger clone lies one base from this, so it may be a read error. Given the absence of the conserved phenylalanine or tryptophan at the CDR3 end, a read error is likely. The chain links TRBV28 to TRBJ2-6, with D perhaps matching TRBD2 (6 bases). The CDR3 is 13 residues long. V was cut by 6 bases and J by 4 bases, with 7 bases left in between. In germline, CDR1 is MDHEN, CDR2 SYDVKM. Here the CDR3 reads CASRSGGANVLTL. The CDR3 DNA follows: TGTGCCAGCAGGAGCGGGGGGGCCAACGTCCTGACTTTA.

The CDR3 DNA follows: TGTGCCAGCATGCCCAAGACGGGGACAGGGATCTACGAGCAGTACTTC. Its translation: CASMPKTGTGIYEQYF. This rearrangement joins TRBV12-3 or TRBV12-4 to TRBJ2-7; TRBD1 agrees at 9 bases. V was pared by 7 bases and J by 3 bases, with 13 bases of the junction left unmatched. CDR3 length: 16 amino acids.

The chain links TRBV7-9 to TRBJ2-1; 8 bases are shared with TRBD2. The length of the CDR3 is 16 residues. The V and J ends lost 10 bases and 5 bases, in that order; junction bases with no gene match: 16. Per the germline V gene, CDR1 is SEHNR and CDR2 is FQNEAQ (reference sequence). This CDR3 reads CATSNFGRGEDNEQFF. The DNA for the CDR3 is TGTGCCACATCGAATTTCGGGCGGGGGGAGGACAATGAGCAGTTCTTC.

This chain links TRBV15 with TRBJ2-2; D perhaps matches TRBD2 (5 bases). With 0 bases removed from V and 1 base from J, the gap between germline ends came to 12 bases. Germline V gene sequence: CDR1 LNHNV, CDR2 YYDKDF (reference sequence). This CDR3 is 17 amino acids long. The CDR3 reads CATSRDPERLNTGELFF. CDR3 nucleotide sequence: TGTGCCACCAGCAGAGATCCGGAGCGGCTGAACACCGGGGAGCTGTTTTTT.

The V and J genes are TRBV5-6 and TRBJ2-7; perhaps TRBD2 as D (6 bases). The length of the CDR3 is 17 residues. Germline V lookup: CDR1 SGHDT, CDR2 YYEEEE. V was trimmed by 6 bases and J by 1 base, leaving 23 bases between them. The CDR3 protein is CASNFQTRGLKSYEQYF. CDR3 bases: TGTGCCAGCAACTTCCAGACTAGGGGTCTTAAGTCCTACGAGCAGTACTTC.

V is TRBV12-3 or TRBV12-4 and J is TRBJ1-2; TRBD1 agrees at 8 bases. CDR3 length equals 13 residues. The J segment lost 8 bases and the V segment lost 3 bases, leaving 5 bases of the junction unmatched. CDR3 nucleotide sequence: TGTGCCAGCAGTTTCCTCAGGGGGCGCGGCTACACCTTC. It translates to CASSFLRGRGYTF.

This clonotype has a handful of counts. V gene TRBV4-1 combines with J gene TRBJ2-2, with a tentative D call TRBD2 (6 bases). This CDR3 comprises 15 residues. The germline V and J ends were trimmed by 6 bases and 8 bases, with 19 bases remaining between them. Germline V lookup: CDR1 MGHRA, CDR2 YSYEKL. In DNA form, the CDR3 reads TGCGCCAGCAGGGGGCATGGCGGGGTATCAGGGGAGCTGTTTTTT. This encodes CASRGHGGVSGELFF.